Described below is a single T cell receptor beta chain sequence and its context. The data stem from a study of blood T cell repertoires in COVID-19. Study as a whole: Sources were T cells, B-cell-depleted T cells, or PBMCs; the material itself was cDNA or gDNA.

Clones were sequenced by immunoSEQ multiplex PCR, and TCRdb holds only the in-frame ones, with some missing. The sample consists of some 150,000 clones, roughly three quarters of them appearing once. CDR3 length: 16 residues. Unmatched junction bases numbered 4, after V lost 2 bases and J lost 3 bases. Germline lookup yields CDR1 KGHSH and CDR2 LQKENI. The chain combines TRBV18 with TRBJ2-1, with TRBD2 matching over 10 bases. The TCR comes from a man aged 50-60 years with active or convalescent COVID-19. Sequenced material: peripheral blood. Here the CDR3 DNA reads TGTGCCAGCTCACCAGGACTAGCGGCCAACTACAATGAGCAGTTCTTC. Its translation: CASSPGLAANYNEQFF.